The 30 T cell receptor beta chains presented below share a single source sample, sequenced in a study of blood T cell repertoires in COVID-19 (dated by TCRdb to 2020 to 2022). Library preparation used the immunoSEQ multiplex PCR assay. The immuneACCESS repertoire file appears here via TCRdb, limited to in-frame rearrangements. These files lack a portion of the clones; in checked studies, under half of the deficit traces to unresolved V genes, and the cause of the others is not known. This sample lists 200,000 to 250,000 clones; approximately 85% were detected once. 2% to 3% of the sample is in the top ten clones. The sample consisted of peripheral blood. The receptors were gathered from a woman aged 70-85 years with COVID-19, enrolled during active disease.

The rearrangement uses TRBV12-3 or TRBV12-4 and TRBJ1-1; 8 bases fit TRBD1. V was pared by 5 bases and J by 10 bases, with 9 bases of the junction left unmatched. The CDR3 spans 13 residues. The CDR3 bases are TGTGCCAGCAGTGTCTCAGGGGGCAGTATAGCTTTCTTT. Translating it yields CASSVSGGSIAFF.

The V call is TRBV2, the J call TRBJ2-5; 13 bases are a match to TRBD2. V lost 8 bases, J lost 7 bases, and 19 bases stayed unmatched. This CDR3 comprises 18 residues. Germline-derived CDR1 and CDR2 are SNHLY and FYNNEI. CDR3 region: CASQARLAGGPVYGTQYF. The CDR3 bases are TGTGCCAGCCAAGCTAGACTAGCGGGGGGCCCGGTTTATGGGACCCAGTACTTC.

The chain has TRBV6-5 and TRBJ1-2; possibly TRBD1 for D (5 bases). The germline CDR1 and CDR2 sequences are MNHEY and SVGAGI. The CDR3 has 13 amino acids. Trimming removed 0 bases at V and 4 bases at J, with 6 bases between. The CDR3 DNA reads as TGTGCCAGCAGTTACTCGGGGGGCTATGGCTACACCTTC. Translating gives CASSYSGGYGYTF.

This chain connects TRBV5-4 to TRBJ2-7, with 12 positions matching TRBD2. This CDR3 contains 15 residues. The germline gives CDR1 SGHNT, CDR2 YYREEE (reference sequence). With V trimmed by 4 bases and J by 6 bases, 8 bases remained unmatched. This CDR3 is CASSTTSGSPSEQYF. CDR3 nucleotide sequence: TGTGCCAGCAGCACGACTAGCGGGAGTCCTAGCGAGCAGTACTTC.

The DNA for the CDR3 is TGTGCCAGCAGACCACAGGGTGGGGGAAAGTCTGAAGCTTTCTTT. It is translated as CASRPQGGGKSEAFF. The chain uses TRBV2 and TRBJ1-1, with a weak D call TRBD1 (6 bases). Germline CDR1 SNHLY, CDR2 FYNNEI. The CDR3 consists of 15 residues. V was shortened by 6 bases and J by 6 bases, with 20 bases between the two germline ends.

The chain has TRBV6-5 and TRBJ1-6; D unresolved. V lost 5 bases and J lost 7, with 15 bases in between. The CDR3 loop spans 15 amino acids. CDR1 and CDR2 (germline): MNHEY, SVGAGI. In DNA form, the CDR3 reads TGTGCCAGCAGTCCCGGGGTTGTGAGGAATTCACCCCTCCACTTT. The encoded protein is CASSPGVVRNSPLHF.

The rearrangement links TRBV9 to TRBJ1-3, with TRBD1 matching 8 bases. The CDR3 length is 17 residues. Germline V gives CDR1 SGDLS, CDR2 YYNGEE. J gave up 0 bases and V 0 bases, and 5 bases lay outside the gene matches. The CDR3 protein is CASSVGGQGLSGNTIYF. In nucleotides, the CDR3 is TGTGCCAGCAGCGTAGGCGGACAGGGCCTCTCTGGAAACACCATATATTTT.

This clone has only one observation. The chain combines TRBV7-9 with TRBJ1-6; D is unresolved. V lost 2 bases to trimming and J lost 9 bases, with 5 bases between them. This CDR3 comprises 12 residues. The V gene's germline CDR1 is SEHNR and CDR2 FQNEAQ (reference sequence). CDR3 nucleotides: TGTGCCAGCAGCTTAACAAGTTCACCCCTCCACTTT. Residues: CASSLTSSPLHF.

The rearrangement joins TRBV6-6 to TRBJ2-7; the match to TRBD2 covers 8 bases. Trimming took 8 bases from V and 2 from J; bases not matched to a gene: 14. Germline assignment: CDR1 MNHNY and CDR2 SVGAGI (reference sequence). The CDR3 is 16 amino acids. The CDR3 DNA reads TGTGCCAGCGCAAAAAAGGGACTAGGAGGCCCCTACGAGCAGTACTTC. This gives the protein CASAKKGLGGPYEQYF.

The rearrangement uses TRBV5-1 and TRBJ1-1, with D perhaps TRBD1 (6 bases). CDR1 SGHRS and CDR2 YFSETQ come from the germline V gene. Trimming took 5 bases from V and 5 from J, leaving 16 bases between them. The CDR3 length is 14 residues. CDR3 sequence: CASRNTGSGTEAFF. CDR3 bases: TGCGCCAGCAGGAACACAGGGTCTGGAACTGAAGCTTTCTTT. Full variable domain (missing parts from reference TRBV5-1 and TRBJ1-1): KAGVTQTPRYLIKTRGQQVTLSCSPISGHRSVSWYQQTPGQGLQFLFEYFSETQRNKGNFPGRFSGRQFSNSRSEMNVSTLELGDSALYLCASRNTGSGTEAFFGQGTRLTVV.

V and J are TRBV4-2 and TRBJ1-1; 8 bases are shared with TRBD1. The CDR3 has 15 residues. Trimming took 4 bases from V and 1 from J; bases not matched to a gene: 5. Germline CDR1 reads LGHNA; CDR2 reads YNFKEQ. The CDR3 here is CASSPQQGGNTEAFF. The CDR3 region has the DNA TGTGCCAGCAGCCCCCAACAGGGGGGGAACACTGAAGCTTTCTTT.

The chain has TRBV19 and TRBJ1-4, with no clear D. The CDR3 covers 16 residues. V was trimmed by 6 bases and J by 8 bases, leaving 22 bases between them. Germline CDR1 and CDR2: LNHDA and SQIVND (reference sequence). The CDR3 spells CASRLLGGRSVEKLFF. The CDR3 bases are TGTGCCAGTAGACTCCTAGGTGGGAGGTCGGTAGAAAAACTGTTTTTT. Using reference TRBV19 and TRBJ1-4 for the parts outside the CDR3, the full variable domain is DGGITQSPKYLFRKEGQNVTLSCEQNLNHDAMYWYRQDPGQGLRLIYYSQIVNDFQKGDIAEGYSVSREKKESFPLTVTSAQKNPTAFYLCASRLLGGRSVEKLFFGSGTQLSVL.

In this sample, this clone turned up once. CDR3 nucleotide sequence: TGTGCCAGCAGCCCTCGACAGGGGAACTCTGGAAACACCATATATTTT. It specifies CASSPRQGNSGNTIYF. V is TRBV7-2 and J is TRBJ1-3; 8 positions match TRBD1. The CDR3 loop spans 16 amino acids. The germline gives CDR1 SGHTA, CDR2 FQGNSA. Trimming removed 5 bases from V and 0 bases from J; junction bases left unmatched: 6.

The rearrangement joins TRBV12-3 or TRBV12-4 to TRBJ1-1, with D perhaps TRBD1 (5 bases). This CDR3 is 12 amino acids long. V was shortened by 5 bases and J by 11 bases, with 15 bases between the two germline ends. The CDR3 DNA is TGTGCCAGCAGTGGAGGGACGGCGGGCGCTTTCTTT. It encodes CASSGGTAGAFF.

The V gene is TRBV21-1, the J gene TRBJ2-7; TRBD2, the D gene given by the table, was not confirmed from the DNA. TRBV21-1 is deemed a pseudogene. The CDR3 has 15 residues. This CDR3 is CASSKEAGPTYEQYF. For the CDR3, the DNA is TGTGCCAGCAGCAAAGAGGCGGGACCTACCTACGAGCAGTACTTC.

This clone is a singleton in its sample. The rearrangement uses TRBV28 and TRBJ1-1; TRBD1 aligns across 7 bases. The germline V gene has CDR1 MDHEN and CDR2 SYDVKM. This CDR3 spans 14 amino acids. Unmatched junction bases numbered 12, after V lost 7 bases and J lost 7 bases. In DNA, the CDR3 is TGTGCCAGCATCCCGGGACAGACCCGATATGAAGCTTTCTTT. Its protein is CASIPGQTRYEAFF.

The V call is TRBV25-1, the J call TRBJ2-5; no clear D. The germline V and J ends were trimmed by 2 bases and 4 bases, with 11 bases remaining between them. The length of the CDR3 is 14 residues. The germline gives CDR1 MGHDK, CDR2 SYGVNS. The CDR3 protein is CASSETLPRETQYF. The CDR3 coding sequence is TGTGCCAGCAGTGAAACGCTACCGCGAGAGACCCAGTACTTC. Combining the CDR3 with reference TRBV25-1 and TRBJ2-5 gives the whole variable domain EADIYQTPRYLVIGTGKKITLECSQTMGHDKMYWYQQDPGMELHLIHYSYGVNSTEKGDLSSESTVSRIRTEHFPLTLESARPSHTSQYLCASSETLPRETQYFGPGTRLLVL.

The chain carries TRBV28 and TRBJ1-5, with TRBD1 matching 8 bases. Germline assignment: CDR1 MDHEN and CDR2 SYDVKM. This CDR3 is built from 16 residues. The junction had 14 bases not matched to a gene; V was cut back by 8 bases and J by 5 bases. The chain's CDR3 is CASDRGQTYRDQPQHF. CDR3 bases: TGTGCCAGCGACAGGGGACAGACCTATAGGGATCAGCCCCAGCATTTT.

V gene TRBV30 combines with J gene TRBJ2-1; TRBD2 matches 7 bases. Germline CDR1 is GTSNPN and CDR2 is SVGIG (reference sequence). The junction had 16 bases not matched to a gene; V was cut back by 0 bases and J by 2 bases. The CDR3 length is 19 residues. As DNA, the CDR3 is TGTGCCTGGAGTGTTTACCGTGGGACTATTCTCACTCCCTACAATGAGCAGTTCTTC. Amino acid sequence: CAWSVYRGTILTPYNEQFF.

The chain links TRBV9 to TRBJ2-5; weak D call: TRBD2 (6 bases). V lost 0 bases and J 5 bases, leaving 8 bases between the germline ends. The CDR3 sequence is 13 residues long. In germline, CDR1 is SGDLS, CDR2 YYNGEE. The CDR3: CASSVAGRETQYF. The CDR3 coding sequence is TGTGCCAGCAGCGTAGCTGGGAGGGAGACCCAGTACTTC. Using reference TRBV9 and TRBJ2-5 for the parts outside the CDR3, the full variable domain is DSGVTQTPKHLITATGQRVTLRCSPRSGDLSVYWYQQSLDQGLQFLIQYYNGEERAKGNILERFSAQQFPDLHSELNLSSLELGDSALYFCASSVAGRETQYFGPGTRLLVL.

The chain links TRBV4-3 to TRBJ2-5, with 8 bases that match TRBD1. This CDR3 has 16 residues. V lost 0 bases to trimming and J lost 3 bases; unmatched junction nucleotides: 6. The germline gives CDR1 LGHNA, CDR2 YSLEER. The chain's CDR3 is CASSQDLGQAEETQYF. Here the CDR3 DNA reads TGCGCCAGCAGCCAAGATTTGGGACAGGCTGAAGAGACCCAGTACTTC.

V gene TRBV4-2 combines with J gene TRBJ1-5; D call uncertain. The length of the CDR3 is 14 residues. V was trimmed by 0 bases and J by 6 bases, leaving 9 bases between them. Germline V CDR1 and CDR2: LGHNA, YNFKEQ. As DNA, the CDR3 is TGTGCCAGCAGCCAAGACCGGGGAGGTCAGCCCCAGCATTTT. As protein: CASSQDRGGQPQHF.

CDR3 nucleotide sequence: TGTGCCAGCAGCCAAGGACAGGGGGCTCCTAATTCACCCCTCCACTTT. Translated: CASSQGQGAPNSPLHF. This chain uses TRBV4-2 with TRBJ1-6; 10 bases line up with TRBD1. This CDR3 has 16 residues. CDR1 LGHNA and CDR2 YNFKEQ come from the germline V gene. V shed 1 base and J 6 bases; nucleotides not matched to a gene: 3.

V gene TRBV5-5 combines with J gene TRBJ1-1, with D uncertain. Per the germline V gene, CDR1 is SGHKS and CDR2 is YYEKEE (reference sequence). V lost 4 bases and J 0 bases, leaving 7 bases between the germline ends. The CDR3 covers 13 residues. The DNA for the CDR3 is TGTGCCAGCAGCCGCGGAGTGAACACTGAAGCTTTCTTT. Translated, it gives CASSRGVNTEAFF.

This clone has only one observation. The chain combines TRBV28 with TRBJ2-5, with TRBD2 as a possible D gene (5 bases). The CDR3 covers 16 residues. CDR1 is MDHEN and CDR2 is SYDVKM in the germline V gene. V lost 2 bases and J 2 bases, leaving 15 bases between the germline ends. DNA for the CDR3: TGTGCCAGCAGTTTACGCGTGGGAGAAAAACAAGAGACCCAGTACTTC. Translating it yields CASSLRVGEKQETQYF.

The rearrangement joins TRBV11-2 to TRBJ1-5; 8 nucleotides line up with TRBD1. V shed 2 bases, J shed 5 bases, and the junction held 5 bases outside the gene matches. Germline-derived CDR1 and CDR2 are SGHAT and FQNNGV. The CDR3 loop spans 15 amino acids. CDR3 sequence reads: CASSLTTGAYQPQHF. DNA of the CDR3: TGTGCCAGCAGCTTAACGACAGGGGCGTATCAGCCCCAGCATTTT.

V gene TRBV6-5 combines with J gene TRBJ1-1, with 8 bases identical to TRBD1. CDR1 MNHEY and CDR2 SVGAGI come from the germline V gene. J was trimmed by 6 bases and V by 0 bases; bases with no gene match: 6. This CDR3 region has 15 residues. The CDR3 nucleotides read TGTGCCAGCAGTTACTCGGGGCAGGGGGCCTCTGAAGCTTTCTTT. Its translation: CASSYSGQGASEAFF.

The rearrangement links TRBV29-1 to TRBJ2-1, with 8 positions matching TRBD2. There are 14 residues in the CDR3. The V segment lost 5 bases and the J segment 0 bases; nucleotides outside the gene matches: 3. Germline V gene sequence: CDR1 SQVTM, CDR2 ANQGSEA. CDR3 region: CSVKSGSSYNEQFF. The CDR3 DNA sequence: TGCAGCGTTAAAAGCGGGAGCTCCTACAATGAGCAGTTCTTC.

The V and J genes are TRBV7-9 and TRBJ2-4, with TRBD1 matching 9 bases. Germline assignment: CDR1 SEHNR and CDR2 FQNEAQ (reference sequence). This CDR3 comprises 15 residues. The J segment lost 8 bases and the V segment lost 1 base, leaving 6 bases of the junction unmatched. CDR3 residues: CASSLVLQGADIQYF. The DNA of the CDR3 is TGTGCCAGCAGCTTAGTCTTACAGGGGGCGGACATTCAGTACTTC.

This chain uses TRBV7-2 with TRBJ1-1; D ambiguous. This CDR3 contains 14 residues. The V end lost 3 bases, the J end lost 1 base, and 9 bases lay between the germline ends. From germline, CDR1 is SGHTA and CDR2 FQGNSA. This CDR3 reads CASSLMTGNTEAFF. The CDR3 nucleotides are TGTGCCAGCAGCTTGATGACGGGGAACACTGAAGCTTTCTTT.